The clone carrying this T cell receptor (beta chain) was seen ten or more times. Its antigen is still unknown. This entry comes from a study of identical twins. The CDR3 length is 12 residues. V dropped 7 bases and J dropped 3 bases, with 9 bases sitting between them. Regarding the study as a whole: Analyses based on zero insertions could be partly confounded by invariant MAIT and iNKT cells. Insertions were reduced in abundant cord blood beta clonotypes but not in memory repertoires.

TCRdb passed the 5' RACE reads through MiXCR, listing each CDR3 protein once. The sample yields about 520,000 distinct CDR3 sequences, around 20% seen once. Another study also made use of these data, one on T cells expressing NK-cell markers. As reported in that work: Sequencing of TCR beta repertoires drew on sorted CD3+CD56+NKG2C+, CD3+CD56+NKG2C- and CD3+CD56-NKG2C+ T cells. These clonotypes also led the CD3+CD56-NKG2C+ fraction in four donors.

The TCR comes from a woman under 30 in good health. The genes are TRBV12-3 or TRBV12-4 and TRBJ1-2; D uncertain. Sequenced input: CD4+ T cells sorted from blood. The DNA of the CDR3 is TGTGCCAGCAAGGACCCCGACTATGGCTACACCTTC. This encodes CASKDPDYGYTF.